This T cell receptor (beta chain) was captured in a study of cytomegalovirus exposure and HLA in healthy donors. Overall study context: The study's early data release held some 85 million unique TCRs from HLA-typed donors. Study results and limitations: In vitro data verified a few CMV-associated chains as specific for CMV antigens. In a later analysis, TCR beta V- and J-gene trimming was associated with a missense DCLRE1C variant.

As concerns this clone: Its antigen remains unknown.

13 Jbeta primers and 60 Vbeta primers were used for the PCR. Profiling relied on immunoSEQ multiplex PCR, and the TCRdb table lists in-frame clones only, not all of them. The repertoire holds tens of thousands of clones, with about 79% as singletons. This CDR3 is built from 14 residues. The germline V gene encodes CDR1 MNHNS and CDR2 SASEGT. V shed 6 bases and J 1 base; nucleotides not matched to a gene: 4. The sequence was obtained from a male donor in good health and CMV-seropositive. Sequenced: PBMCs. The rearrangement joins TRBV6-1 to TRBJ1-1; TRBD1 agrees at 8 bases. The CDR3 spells CASRLTGGNTEAFF. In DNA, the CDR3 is TGTGCCAGCAGATTAACAGGGGGGAACACTGAAGCTTTCTTT.